What follows is one T cell receptor (beta chain) and its context. Germline V lookup: CDR1 KGHDR, CDR2 SFDVKD. The CDR3 extends over 19 amino acids. The V and J ends lost 4 bases and 4 bases, in that order; junction bases with no gene match: 12. The entry originates in a study of blood T cell repertoires in COVID-19. Study at large: The United States, Italy and Spain supplied acute and convalescent COVID-19 samples. Sample material is recorded as cDNA or gDNA derived from T cells, B-cell-depleted T cells, or PBMCs.

As processed by the authors: Amplified reference gene primers provided the basis for estimating nucleated cell counts. Libraries were prepared by immunoSEQ multiplex PCR; TCRdb keeps only in-frame clonotypes and omits some of them. Clonal size and the V and J genes are those of that table, whereas D and trimming came from the DNA. Among roughly 50,000 clones, 65% to 90% were seen once, and the ten largest hold roughly 15%. Sequenced input: peripheral blood. The receptor was isolated from a man between 65 and 85 years old with acute or convalescent COVID-19. The chain uses TRBV24-1 and TRBJ2-3; 14 nucleotides match TRBD2. CDR3 amino acids: CATSDPTSGRAVIPDTQYF. CDR3 bases: TGTGCCACCAGTGACCCGACTAGCGGGAGGGCCGTCATTCCAGATACGCAGTATTTT.